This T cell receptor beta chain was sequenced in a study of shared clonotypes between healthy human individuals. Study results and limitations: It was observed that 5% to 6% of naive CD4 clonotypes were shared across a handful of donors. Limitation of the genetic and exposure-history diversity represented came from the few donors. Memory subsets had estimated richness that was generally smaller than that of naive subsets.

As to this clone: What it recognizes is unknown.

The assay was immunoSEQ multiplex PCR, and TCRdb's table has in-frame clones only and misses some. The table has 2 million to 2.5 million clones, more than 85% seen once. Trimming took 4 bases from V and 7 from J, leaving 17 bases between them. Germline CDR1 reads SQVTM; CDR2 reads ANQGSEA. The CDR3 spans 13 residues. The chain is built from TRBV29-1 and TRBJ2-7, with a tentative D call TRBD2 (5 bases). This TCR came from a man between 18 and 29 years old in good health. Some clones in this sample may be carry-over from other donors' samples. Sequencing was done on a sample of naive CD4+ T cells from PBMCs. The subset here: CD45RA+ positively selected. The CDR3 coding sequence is TGCAGCGTTGGTAGCGTGGTGGGCGATGAGCAGTACTTC. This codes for CSVGSVVGDEQYF.